This is a list of T cell receptor beta chains from one sample in a study of Graves' ophthalmopathy and Graves' hyperthyroidism. MiXCR, applied by TCRdb to the multiplex PCR reads, yields one record per CDR3 protein. The repertoire includes hundreds of thousands of distinct CDR3 sequences, 35% to 45% of them detected once, and 3% to 4% sits in the top ten. The sequenced sample was peripheral blood. The origin of the receptors is an adult man with Graves' ophthalmopathy. CDR3s include the opening cysteine and the closing phenylalanine or tryptophan. A D gene is named only where the DNA matches it firmly. Some rows have no size entry. The others give once, few or many, or a class for an expanded clone.

j_call d_call clone_size v_call cdr3_nt cdr3_aa
TRBJ1-5 - many TRBV2 TGTGCCAGCAGTGATGGTGAAGGGATGAGCAATCAGCCCCAGCATTTT CASSDGEGMSNQPQHF
TRBJ1-1 - - TRBV25-1 TGTGCCAGCAGTGAATATGGGGCAGGGGCCTCCGAAGCTTTCTTT CASSEYGAGASEAFF
TRBJ1-3 - - TRBV20-1 TGCAGTGCCGCAGTGAACTCTGGAAACACCATATATTTT CSAAVNSGNTIYF
TRBJ2-7 TRBD2 few TRBV6-4 TGTGCCAGCAGTGACGGGACTAGCCCTTGCGAGCAGTACTTC CASSDGTSPCEQYF
TRBJ2-7 - many TRBV10-3 TGTGCCATCACCCGGGAGACCGCCTACGAGCAGTACTTC CAITRETAYEQYF
TRBJ2-7 TRBD2 - TRBV9 TGTGCCAGCAGCGCAAGACTAGCGGGAGTTCCCGAGCAGTACTTC CASSARLAGVPEQYF
TRBJ1-2 TRBD1 - TRBV7-8 TGTGCCAGCAGCTTTGACAGGGGTACAGGGGATGGCTACACCTTC CASSFDRGTGDGYTF
TRBJ1-3 - many TRBV7-2 TGTGCCAGCAGCCCACTTGACAGTCACTCTGGAAACACCATATATTTT CASSPLDSHSGNTIYF
TRBJ2-2 - - TRBV11-2 TGTGCCAGCAGCCTGGCCCGGTTCGCGAACACCGGGGAGCTGTTTTTT CASSLARFANTGELFF
TRBJ2-5 TRBD1 - TRBV10-3 TGTGCCATCAGTCAGACAGGGGGAGAAGAGACCCAGTACTTC CAISQTGGEETQYF
TRBJ1-2 - - TRBV7-2 TGTGCCAGCTCACAAGTGGATCATGGCTACACCTTC CASSQVDHGYTF
TRBJ1-2 TRBD1 many TRBV7-9 TGTGCCAGCAGCGAAAGACAGGGGTTCTATGGCTACACCTTC CASSERQGFYGYTF
TRBJ1-3 - - TRBV29-1 TGCAGCCAAGGTCACGGTCCAATCTCTGGAAACACCATATATTTT CSQGHGPISGNTIYF
TRBJ2-7 - - TRBV10-3 TGTGCCAGCAGTTTCCGGGACGGGATCGGCGAGCAGTACTTC CASSFRDGIGEQYF
TRBJ1-6 - few TRBV27 TGTGCCAGCGCTGGGAGCTATAATTCACCCCTCCACTTT CASAGSYNSPLHF
TRBJ1-5 TRBD1 few TRBV10-3 TGTGCCAGCAGTTACGCGGGGTCGACAGGGGGACTGCAATCAGCGCCCCAGCATTTT CASSYAGSTGGLQSAPQHF
TRBJ1-5 - - TRBV12-5 TGTGCTAGTGGTCAAACTCGTGGCGGGAGCAATCAGCCCCAGCATTTT CASGQTRGGSNQPQHF
TRBJ2-2 TRBD1 many TRBV11-2 TGTGCCAGCAGCCTACAGGGGGCGGACACCGGGGAGCTGTTTTTT CASSLQGADTGELFF
TRBJ1-1 TRBD1 many TRBV2 TGTGCCAGCAGCCTGGGGACAGCGCTCACTGAAGCTTTCTTT CASSLGTALTEAFF
TRBJ1-5 - - TRBV10-3 TGTGCCAGCCGGGACCCTTCCAATCAGCCCCAGCATTTT CASRDPSNQPQHF
TRBJ2-3 - - TRBV13 TGCGCCAGCAGTTACTCGAGCGCGGGGTTGGGTCAGCCCCAGTATTTT CASSYSSAGLGQPQYF
TRBJ2-5 - many TRBV29-1 TGCAGCGCCCGGGGCTTGGGAGAGACCCAGTACTTC CSARGLGETQYF
TRBJ2-2 TRBD2 many TRBV7-8 TGTGCCAGCTTCGGGGGGACCGGGGAGCTGTTTTTT CASFGGTGELFF
TRBJ1-5 - - TRBV28 TGTGCCAGCACCCCCCGGGCTACTAATCAGCCCCAGCATTTT CASTPRATNQPQHF
TRBJ2-2 - few TRBV20-1 TGCAGTGCCACGGCCGTAGTGGGCGGGGAGCTGTTTTTT CSATAVVGGELFF
TRBJ1-4 - many TRBV12-3/TRBV12-4 TGTGCCAGCAGTTCCTCTCCACAGGGCTCGGATGAAAAACTGTTTTTT CASSSSPQGSDEKLFF
TRBJ2-7 TRBD1 many TRBV10-3 TGTGCCAGCAGTGCACCGGGACAGGTCTACGAGCAGTACTTC CASSAPGQVYEQYF
TRBJ2-7 TRBD1 - TRBV25-1 TGTGCCAGCAGCGCCTCGGGAAGGGGGCCTTACGAGCAGTACTTC CASSASGRGPYEQYF
TRBJ2-2 - - TRBV10-3 TGTGCCAGCGGTGAACCTGACTCCCTTGGCGGGGAGCTGTTTTTT CASGEPDSLGGELFF
TRBJ1-5 - - TRBV7-9 TGCGCCAGCAGCCCCCCGGGCTCGGGGGCCAATCAGCCCCAGCATTTT CASSPPGSGANQPQHF
TRBJ2-3 - - TRBV15 TGTGCCACCAGCAGAGATCACCCCGGGATTAACACAGATACGCAGTATTTT CATSRDHPGINTDTQYF
TRBJ2-7 TRBD2 many TRBV2 TGTGCCAGCAGTCGGGACTACACCTCCTACGAGCAGTACTTC CASSRDYTSYEQYF
TRBJ2-7 - many TRBV12-3/TRBV12-4 TGTGCCAGCAGTCCCGCCGGGCCGAACGAGCAGTACTTC CASSPAGPNEQYF
TRBJ1-2 TRBD1 many TRBV7-9 TGTGCCAGCAGCTTAAGTGACAGGGTCTATGGCTACACCTTC CASSLSDRVYGYTF
TRBJ1-3 TRBD1 many TRBV12-3/TRBV12-4 TGTGCCAGCAGAAGAACCGGGACAGGGTTTGGAAACACCATATATTTT CASRRTGTGFGNTIYF
TRBJ1-5 - many TRBV7-8 TGTGCCAGTACCGAAGACAGAACTAATCAGCCCCAGCATTTT CASTEDRTNQPQHF
TRBJ2-2 TRBD1 few TRBV12-3/TRBV12-4 TGTGCCAGCAGTTTACCGCGACAGGGAACGAACACCGGGGAGCTGTTTTTT CASSLPRQGTNTGELFF
TRBJ1-2 - once TRBV20-1 TGCAGTGCTAGGCACAGTGTCGGCTACACCTTC CSARHSVGYTF
TRBJ2-5 TRBD2 few TRBV5-4 TGTGCCAGCAGCCGGGAGGGTAGCGGGATCGGAGAGACCCAGTACTTC CASSREGSGIGETQYF
TRBJ2-2 - many TRBV7-2 TGTGCCAGCAGCTTAGGGAGGGGACGGACGAACACCGGGGAGCTGTTTTTT CASSLGRGRTNTGELFF
TRBJ2-7 TRBD1 - TRBV5-1 TGCGCCAGCAGTGATCCGTGGACAGGGGGGTTCGAGCAGTACTTC CASSDPWTGGFEQYF
TRBJ2-5 - few TRBV5-8 TGTGCCAGCAGCCCGTCGCCTAGCCGGGAGACCCAGTACTTC CASSPSPSRETQYF
TRBJ2-7 TRBD2 few TRBV27 TGTGCCAGCAGTTCAACCCGGGGCGGGAGAAGGTACGAGCAGTACTTC CASSSTRGGRRYEQYF
TRBJ1-1 TRBD1 - TRBV29-1 TGCAGCGTTAAGGGGGCGGGGGACACTGAAGCTTTCTTT CSVKGAGDTEAFF
TRBJ1-2 - many TRBV10-3 TGTGCCAGCAGTGGGGCCATCTATGGCTACACCTTC CASSGAIYGYTF
TRBJ1-1 - - TRBV12-5 TGTGCTAGTGGTTTGGTCCCAGGATCGGCAGCTTTCTTT CASGLVPGSAAFF
TRBJ1-1 - many TRBV25-1 TGTGCCAGCCTGGGCGGGAGGACTGAAGCTTTCTTT CASLGGRTEAFF
TRBJ2-5 - - TRBV29-1 TGCAGCTTATTGGAGGAGACCCAGTACTTC CSLLEETQYF